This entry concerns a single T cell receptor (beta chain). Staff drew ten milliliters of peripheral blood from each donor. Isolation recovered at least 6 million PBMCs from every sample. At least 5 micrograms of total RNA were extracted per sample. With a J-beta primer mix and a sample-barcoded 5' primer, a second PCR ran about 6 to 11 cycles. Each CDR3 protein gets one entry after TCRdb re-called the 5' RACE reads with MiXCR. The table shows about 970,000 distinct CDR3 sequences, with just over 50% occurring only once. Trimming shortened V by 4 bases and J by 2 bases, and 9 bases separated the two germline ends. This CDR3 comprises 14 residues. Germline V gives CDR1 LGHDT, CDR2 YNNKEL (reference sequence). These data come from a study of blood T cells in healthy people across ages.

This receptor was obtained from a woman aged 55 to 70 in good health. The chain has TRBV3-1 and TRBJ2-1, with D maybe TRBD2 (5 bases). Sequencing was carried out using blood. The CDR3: CASSPRGAYNEQFF. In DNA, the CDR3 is TGTGCCAGCAGCCCCCGGGGTGCCTACAATGAGCAGTTCTTC.